This T cell receptor (beta chain) emerged from a study of blood T cells in healthy people across ages. Overall study findings and caveats: The long-lived group displayed more naive CD4+ cells, plus higher diversity, than the aged donors did.

Notes on this clonotype: What it binds is unknown.

The CDR3 extends over 13 amino acids. CDR1 and CDR2 (germline): SQVTM, ANQGSEA. The V and J ends lost 5 bases and 5 bases, in that order; junction bases with no gene match: 8. With a J-beta primer mix and a sample-barcoded 5' primer, a second PCR ran about 7 to 12 cycles. Each CDR3 protein is one row after TCRdb ran MiXCR on the 5' RACE reads. This table has approximately 1,700,000 distinct CDR3 sequences, about 39% appearing once. What was sequenced was blood. The V and J genes are TRBV29-1 and TRBJ1-1; TRBD1 aligns across 7 bases. This TCR was recovered from a human donor in good health. The CDR3 DNA follows: TGCAGCGTTCCTTTGGCAGGGGGGACTGAAGCTTTCTTT. This sequence encodes CSVPLAGGTEAFF.